A single sample gave rise to the 8 T cell receptor beta chains below, sequenced in a study of cytomegalovirus exposure and HLA in healthy donors. With 60 Vbeta and 13 Jbeta primers, the PCR was carried out. Data came from immunoSEQ multiplex PCR; TCRdb stores just in-frame clones and leaves some out. The repertoire consists of around 170,000 clones, with 82% occurring once and the leading ten covering roughly 0.8%. The sample was PBMCs. These receptors all come from a woman aged 18-29 years in good health and CMV-seronegative.

V usage is TRBV20-1 and J usage is TRBJ2-7; 9 positions match TRBD1. The CDR3 sequence is 11 residues long. Germline V gene sequence: CDR1 DFQATT, CDR2 SNEGSKA (reference sequence). V gave up 7 bases and J gave up 7 bases; unmatched junction bases: 5. The CDR3 loop reads CSVQGAQEQYF. CDR3 DNA: TGCAGTGTACAGGGGGCGCAGGAGCAGTACTTC.

V and J are TRBV5-6 and TRBJ2-7; the D gene is possibly TRBD2 (6 bases). This CDR3 spans 16 amino acids. Germline CDR1 is SGHDT and CDR2 is YYEEEE. Trimming left V 2 bases short and J 4 bases short, with 19 bases between. The CDR3 protein is CASSLRAGLFEYEQYF. The CDR3, as DNA: TGTGCCAGCAGCTTAAGGGCGGGGCTCTTTGAATACGAGCAGTACTTC.

This chain connects TRBV27 to TRBJ2-3; TRBD2 matches at 10 bases. The CDR3 totals 16 residues. CDR1 and CDR2 (germline): MNHEY, SMNVEV (reference sequence). The J segment lost 6 bases and the V segment lost 5 bases, leaving 11 bases of the junction unmatched. The CDR3 DNA reads TGTGCCAGCAGTATCCTGGTGAGCGGGGGGGCGGATACGCAGTATTTT. Translated: CASSILVSGGADTQYF.

This clone was picked up a small number of times. CDR3 coding DNA: TGTGCCAGCAGCTTAGGCGACAGGTCTAATGAAAAACTGTTTTTT. This codes for CASSLGDRSNEKLFF. V gene TRBV7-9 combines with J gene TRBJ1-4; the D gene is possibly TRBD1 (6 bases). The germline CDR1 and CDR2 sequences are SEHNR and FQNEAQ (reference sequence). The length of the CDR3 is 15 residues. With 1 base removed from V and 3 bases from J, the gap between germline ends came to 9 bases.

The genes are TRBV2 and TRBJ2-3; TRBD2 agrees at 7 bases. The CDR3 length is 16 residues. Germline V gives CDR1 SNHLY, CDR2 FYNNEI. Losses at the gene ends were 5 bases for V and 4 bases for J; bases not matched to a gene: 12. CDR3 sequence (DNA): TGTGCCAGCAGTCCTACTAGCGATTCCCCCCCAGATACGCAGTATTTT. Its translation is CASSPTSDSPPDTQYF.

V usage is TRBV5-1 and J usage is TRBJ2-3; 7 nucleotides agree with TRBD1. The junction had 5 bases not matched to a gene; V was cut back by 3 bases and J by 4 bases. CDR1 SGHRS and CDR2 YFSETQ come from the germline V gene. The CDR3 is made up of 14 amino acids. CDR3 region: CASSSTGSADTQYF. CDR3 bases: TGCGCCAGCAGCTCGACAGGGTCGGCAGATACGCAGTATTTT. The whole variable domain, remainder taken from reference TRBV5-1 and TRBJ2-3, is KAGVTQTPRYLIKTRGQQVTLSCSPISGHRSVSWYQQTPGQGLQFLFEYFSETQRNKGNFPGRFSGRQFSNSRSEMNVSTLELGDSALYLCASSSTGSADTQYFGPGTRLTVL.

The chain uses TRBV5-1 and TRBJ2-7; D uncertain. From germline, CDR1 is SGHRS and CDR2 YFSETQ. Trimming removed 0 bases at V and 2 bases at J, with 9 bases between. The CDR3 spans 14 residues. DNA for the CDR3: TGCGCCAGCAGCTTGGACAGTCTCGCCTACGAGCAGTACTTC. Translating gives CASSLDSLAYEQYF.

The chain links TRBV4-1 to TRBJ2-1; TRBD2 matches 7 bases. Per germline, CDR1 MGHRA and CDR2 YSYEKL. The CDR3 extends over 18 amino acids. Germline trimming cut 5 bases from V and 6 bases from J; bases unmatched to any gene: 19. CDR3 loop: CASSRGHQAGLMSNEQFF. The CDR3 DNA reads as TGCGCCAGCAGCAGAGGACACCAAGCGGGACTAATGAGCAATGAGCAGTTCTTC.